A single sample gave rise to the 3 T cell receptor beta chains below, sequenced in a study of shared clonotypes between healthy human individuals. Sequencing used immunoSEQ multiplex PCR; TCRdb keeps in-frame clones, though not all of them. The sample has about 530,000 clones, 90% to 96% seen once. Sequenced material: naive CD4+ T cells sorted from blood. Subset reported: CD45RA+ positively selected. These receptors all come from a woman aged 25 to 39 in good health.

The chain is built from TRBV7-2 and TRBJ2-7; unclear D gene. The germline gives CDR1 SGHTA, CDR2 FQGNSA. The CDR3 length is 15 residues. V was trimmed by 2 bases and J by 2 bases, leaving 13 bases between them. For the CDR3, the DNA is TGTGCCAGCAGCTTATCTGTGTTATCAACCTACGAGCAGTACTTC. Its translation: CASSLSVLSTYEQYF.

This rearrangement joins TRBV7-8 to TRBJ2-7; tentative D call: TRBD1 (6 bases). Trimming shortened V by 4 bases and J by 0 bases, and 10 bases separated the two germline ends. Germline values: CDR1 SGHVS, CDR2 FQNEAQ. CDR3 size: 14 residues. The chain's CDR3 is CASSSRQDSYEQYF. In DNA form, the CDR3 reads TGTGCCAGCAGCTCACGACAGGACTCCTACGAGCAGTACTTC.

V gene TRBV23-1 combines with J gene TRBJ2-4, with a tentative D call TRBD2 (6 bases). TRBV23-1 is marked as an open reading frame, function uncertain. This CDR3 has 14 residues. V lost 6 bases to trimming and J lost 4 bases, with 13 bases between them. The CDR3 here is CASSPNAGKNIQYF. The CDR3 DNA is TGCGCCAGCAGCCCTAACGCGGGGAAAAACATTCAGTACTTC.